This T cell receptor (beta chain) was observed in a study of radiotherapy plus CTLA-4 blockade in lung cancer (dated by TCRdb to the late 2010s). About the investigation overall: Among the enrolled patients, 18% had an objective response, and 31% reached disease control.

The method was the immunoSEQ multiplex PCR assay. TCRdb holds this immuneACCESS table with in-frame rearrangements only. Some clones are missing; in checked studies, unresolved V genes explain under half, and the rest has no known cause. The sample table shows around 72,000 clones, and approximately 80% are seen once. The ten largest clones take up around 7% of the sample. The study tested focal radiation therapy combined with CTLA-4 blockade (ipilimumab) in patients with chemo-refractory metastatic non-small-cell lung cancer. Summary of the overall study and its limitations: Early dynamic changes in blood T cell clones, together with increased serum interferon-beta after radiation, were reported as the strongest predictors of response. TCR clones derived from tumors expanded in peripheral blood after treatment with radiotherapy and ipilimumab.

In regard to this clone: Its antigen is still unknown. No qualities accompany the bases; no much larger clone lies one base away.

Here the sequenced sample was peripheral blood, taken from a patient treated with radiotherapy plus ipilimumab. The origin of this receptor is a human donor with non-small cell lung cancer who had a complete response to radiotherapy plus ipilimumab.

The nucleotide sequence is given as TGCGCCAGCAGCGACCGCGGGACCGCAACTAATGAAAAACTGTTTTTT. Its coded protein is CASSDRGTATNEKLFF. The chain joins TRBV4-1 to TRBJ1-4, with TRBD1 as a weak D call on 5 bases. From cysteine to phenylalanine, the CDR3 is 16 amino acids long. The only DNA kept is the CDR3, 48 bases in frame from the first base. V drops 5 bases and J drops 0 bases, leaving 13 bases in between. The germline V gene encodes CDR1 MGHRA and CDR2 YSYEKL.